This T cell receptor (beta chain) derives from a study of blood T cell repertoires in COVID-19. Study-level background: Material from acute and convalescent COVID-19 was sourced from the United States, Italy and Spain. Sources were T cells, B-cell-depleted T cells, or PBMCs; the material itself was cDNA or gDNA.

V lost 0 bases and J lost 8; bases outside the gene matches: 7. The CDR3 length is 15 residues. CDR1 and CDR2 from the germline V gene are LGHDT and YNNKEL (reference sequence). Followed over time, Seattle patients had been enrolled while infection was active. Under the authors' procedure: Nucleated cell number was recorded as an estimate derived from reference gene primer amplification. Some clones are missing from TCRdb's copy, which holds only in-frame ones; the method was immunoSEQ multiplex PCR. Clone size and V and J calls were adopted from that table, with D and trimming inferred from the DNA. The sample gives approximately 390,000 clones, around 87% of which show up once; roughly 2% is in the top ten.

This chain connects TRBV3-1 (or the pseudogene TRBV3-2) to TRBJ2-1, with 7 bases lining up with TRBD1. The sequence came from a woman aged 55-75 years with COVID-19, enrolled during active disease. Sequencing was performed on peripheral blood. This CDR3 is CASSQDRGQSDEQFF. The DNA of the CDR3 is TGTGCCAGCAGCCAAGACAGGGGACAGAGTGATGAGCAGTTCTTC.